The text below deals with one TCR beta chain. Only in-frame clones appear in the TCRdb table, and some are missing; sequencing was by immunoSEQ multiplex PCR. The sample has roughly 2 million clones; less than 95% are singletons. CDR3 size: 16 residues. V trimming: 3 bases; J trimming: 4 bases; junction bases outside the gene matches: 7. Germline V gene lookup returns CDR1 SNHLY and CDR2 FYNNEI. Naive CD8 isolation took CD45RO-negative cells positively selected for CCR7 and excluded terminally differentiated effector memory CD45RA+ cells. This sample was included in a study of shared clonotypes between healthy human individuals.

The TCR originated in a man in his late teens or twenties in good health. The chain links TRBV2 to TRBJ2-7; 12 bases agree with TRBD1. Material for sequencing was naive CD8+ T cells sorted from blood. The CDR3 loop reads CASSETGTGGRYEQYF. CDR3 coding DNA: TGTGCCAGCAGTGAGACTGGGACAGGGGGCAGGTACGAGCAGTACTTC.